A selection of T cell receptor beta chains follows, all from one sample in a study of T cell clones after liver transplantation. The method was immunoSEQ multiplex PCR; TCRdb's version includes in-frame clones alone and lacks a portion of them. The sample includes about 85,000 clones, 65% to 85% seen only once; the top ten take approximately 0.47%. The sequences come from CD4+ T cells from blood, collected around 42 months after liver transplant. The receptors come from a human patient who received a liver transplant. The graft donor may have given rise to some T cells. CDR3s include the opening cysteine and the closing phenylalanine or tryptophan. A D gene is named only where the DNA matches it firmly. Only part of the rows carry a size: once, few, many, or a class if the clone is expanded.

v_call	d_call	clone_size	j_call	cdr3_nt	cdr3_aa
TRBV11-2	NA	NA	TRBJ2-7	TGTGCCAGCAGCTTAGCGGATAAGGGCTACGAGCAGTACTTC	CASSLADKGYEQYF
TRBV27	TRBD1	NA	TRBJ2-1	TGTGCCAGCAGTTTATTCCGGGACAGGGTCTACAATGAGCAGTTCTTC	CASSLFRDRVYNEQFF
TRBV7-9	NA	NA	TRBJ2-5	TGTGCCAGCCGCGGAGACCCCCAATTGTGGGAGACCCAGTACTTC	CASRGDPQLWETQYF
TRBV28	TRBD1	once	TRBJ1-5	TGTGCCTCCCTGACAGGGGGCAATCAGCCCCAGCATTTT	CASLTGGNQPQHF
TRBV5-1	NA	NA	TRBJ1-2	TGCGCCAGCAGCTTGCTCAGCGCGGGGGTCGGCTACACCTTC	CASSLLSAGVGYTF
TRBV7-3	NA	NA	TRBJ1-2	TGTGCCAGTGGCAACGGGGGGTATGGCTACACCTTC	CASGNGGYGYTF
TRBV5-1	NA	NA	TRBJ2-3	TGCGCCAGCAACAGACGGGCCGCTGGTGATACGCAGTATTTT	CASNRRAAGDTQYF
TRBV28	NA	NA	TRBJ1-5	TGTGCCAGCAAGCATAGCAATCAGCCCCAGCATTTT	CASKHSNQPQHF
TRBV15	TRBD1	NA	TRBJ1-1	TGTGCCACCAGCAGAGGGACCGGGACAGGGAACACTGAAGCTTTCTTT	CATSRGTGTGNTEAFF
TRBV9	NA	NA	TRBJ2-1	TGTGCCAGCAACCGGGAGAACTTGGCCAATGAGCAGTTCTTC	CASNRENLANEQFF
TRBV30	NA	NA	TRBJ1-1	TGTGCCTGGAGCGGGGGAGTAGGAACGAACACTGAAGCTTTCTTT	CAWSGGVGTNTEAFF
TRBV28	NA	NA	TRBJ2-1	TGTGCCAGCGCACCGTTTAGTGGGGAGCAGTTCTTC	CASAPFSGEQFF
TRBV6-1	NA	NA	TRBJ1-3	TGTGCCAGCAGGAAAACTTGGGACACCATATATTTT	CASRKTWDTIYF
TRBV7-9	TRBD2	NA	TRBJ2-1	TGTGCCAGCAGCTTAAGGGGACTAGCGGAAAATGAGCAGTTCTTC	CASSLRGLAENEQFF
TRBV27	TRBD2	NA	TRBJ2-1	TGTGCCAGCAGTTTCGGCGGGAGCTCCTACAATGAGCAGTTCTTC	CASSFGGSSYNEQFF
TRBV7-9	TRBD2	NA	TRBJ2-2	TGTGCCAGCAGCTTAGGAAGCGGGAGTGACACCGGGGAGCTGTTTTTT	CASSLGSGSDTGELFF
TRBV2	TRBD2	NA	TRBJ2-3	TGTGCCAGCAGTGAAACGGGCGCGGCGGGAGGGTACACAGATACGCAGTATTTT	CASSETGAAGGYTDTQYF
TRBV11-2	NA	NA	TRBJ1-1	TGTGCCAGCAGCTTAATATCAGGGGACCGCACTGAAGCTTTCTTT	CASSLISGDRTEAFF
TRBV11-2	NA	NA	TRBJ1-1	TGTGCCAGCAGCTTCGACAGTTTCACTGAAGCTTTCTTT	CASSFDSFTEAFF
TRBV18	NA	NA	TRBJ1-2	TGTGCCAGCTCACCAATAATCACGGGGTTACATGGCTACACCTTC	CASSPIITGLHGYTF
TRBV4-1	NA	NA	TRBJ2-1	TGCGCCAGCAGCCAAGATCGCCCCGGATGGGAGTTTCTCAATGAGCAGTTCTTC	CASSQDRPGWEFLNEQFF
TRBV10-2	TRBD1	once	TRBJ1-5	TGCGCCAGCAATAACAGGGGGAATCAGCCCCAGCATTTT	CASNNRGNQPQHF
TRBV7-8	TRBD2	NA	TRBJ2-7	TGTGCCAGCAGCACCCCGACTAGCGGGAAAGAGTACGAGCAGTACTTC	CASSTPTSGKEYEQYF
TRBV14	NA	NA	TRBJ2-5	TGTGCCAGCAGCGAATTGAACGTCGAAGAGACCCAGTACTTC	CASSELNVEETQYF
TRBV7-9	NA	NA	TRBJ1-3	TGTGCCAGCAGCCCTGGCGGTAGTCCCGGCTCTGGAAACACCATATATTTT	CASSPGGSPGSGNTIYF
TRBV7-2	NA	NA	TRBJ2-1	TGTGCCAGCAGCTTACCCGTAGTCGATGAGCAGTTCTTC	CASSLPVVDEQFF
TRBV6-1	NA	NA	TRBJ2-5	TGTGCCAGCAGCCTAGGGGGAACCCAAGAGACCCAGTACTTC	CASSLGGTQETQYF
TRBV6-6	NA	NA	TRBJ1-5	TGTGCCAGCAGTTCCGACGGCAATAGCAATCAGCCCCAGCATTTT	CASSSDGNSNQPQHF
TRBV14	NA	NA	TRBJ2-1	TGTGCCAGCAGCCAAGCAACGGGGCTTGAGCAGTTCTTC	CASSQATGLEQFF
TRBV4-1	NA	many	TRBJ1-5	TGCGCCAGCAGCCAAGTCGCCCAGGGCAGGGGAGGTCAGCCCCAGCATTTT	CASSQVAQGRGGQPQHF
TRBV28	TRBD1	NA	TRBJ1-3	TGTGCCAGCAGCGTACGCGACAGGGGAAGGGGAAACACCATATATTTT	CASSVRDRGRGNTIYF
TRBV7-9	NA	few	TRBJ2-3	TGTGCCAGCAGCTTAACAGCATTGGTCACAGATACGCAGTATTTT	CASSLTALVTDTQYF
TRBV7-3	TRBD2	NA	TRBJ2-5	TGTGCCAGCAGCTTAGGGCTAGCGGGTTCGCAAGAGACCCAGTACTTC	CASSLGLAGSQETQYF
TRBV28	NA	NA	TRBJ1-2	TGTGCCAGCAGCCAATCCCCCTATGGCTACACCTTC	CASSQSPYGYTF
TRBV7-8	TRBD2	NA	TRBJ2-7	TGTGCCAGCAGCTTAATCCCCAGCGGGGTGTTAGGGGAGCAGTACTTC	CASSLIPSGVLGEQYF
TRBV2	TRBD2	NA	TRBJ2-4	TGTGCCAGCAGCCGGACTAGCGGGAGCCCCAAAAACATTCAGTACTTC	CASSRTSGSPKNIQYF
TRBV7-9	NA	NA	TRBJ2-7	TGTGCCAGCAGCCACCCCACAGGGTACGGCGAGCAGTACTTC	CASSHPTGYGEQYF
TRBV5-4	TRBD1	NA	TRBJ1-1	TGTGCCAGCAGCTTGGGTGGGACAGGGAACACTGAAGCTTTCTTT	CASSLGGTGNTEAFF
TRBV7-8	NA	NA	TRBJ2-5	TGTGCCAGCAGCTTAGAAGGGGGAATGGAGACCCAGTACTTC	CASSLEGGMETQYF
TRBV6-5	NA	NA	TRBJ1-1	TGTGCCAGCAGTCCCCCCCAGGCGCCCGTGGCTTTCTTT	CASSPPQAPVAFF
TRBV2	NA	NA	TRBJ2-1	TGTGCCAGCAGTGACGAACTAGTAGGGAACAATGAGCAGTTCTTC	CASSDELVGNNEQFF
TRBV6-5	NA	NA	TRBJ1-5	TGTGCCAGCAGTACGGGAGAACAGCCCCAGCATTTT	CASSTGEQPQHF
TRBV5-1	TRBD2	NA	TRBJ2-5	TGCGCCAGCCAGCTCTCCGGGACTAGCGAAGAGACCCAGTACTTC	CASQLSGTSEETQYF
TRBV7-9	NA	NA	TRBJ1-1	TGTGCCAGCAGCTCTTATGATCGGTGGAACACTGAAGCTTTCTTT	CASSSYDRWNTEAFF